One T cell receptor (beta chain) is described in this entry. Its antigen is not yet known. Base quality data are lacking; no much larger clone is found one base away. Library preparation employed PCR. The run used an Illumina HiSeq 2500. Molecular barcoding was employed in the preparation of TCR libraries, with unique molecular identifiers being used to normalize TCRbeta repertoire quantification. The public reads were run again by TCRdb, first through fastp at Q25 and then through MiXCR, and only productive beta chains were kept. Each CDR3 protein gets just one entry, which takes the most common genes and DNA from the rows behind it. This sample has approximately 510,000 distinct CDR3 sequences in its table, and approximately 16% of those were observed once. 3.3% of the sample is held by the ten biggest clonotypes. This specimen comes from a study of T-cell reconstitution after alpha-beta-depleted transplantation in children (TCRdb year 2016). Regarding the research as a whole: The study quantitatively tracked T-cell immune reconstitution after TCRalphabeta/CD19-depleted allogeneic hematopoietic cell transplantation in children using TCR repertoire profiling.

Spanning cysteine to phenylalanine, the CDR3 consists of 14 amino acids. Only the CDR3 portion is preserved as DNA: 42 bases, with reading frame beginning at the first base. Per the germline V gene, MGHDK is the CDR1 and SYGVNS is the CDR2. V drops 5 bases and J drops 1 base, leaving 12 bases in between. The V and J genes are TRBV25-1 and TRBJ2-7; TRBD1 is a weak D gene call, 8 bases matching. The material sequenced was PBMCs from the stem cell graft donor, taken from the stem cell graft. This receptor was taken from a human donor who donated a stem cell graft to a child with acute lymphoblastic leukemia. The DNA sequence is as follows: TGTGCCAGCAGTTACAGGGGGGGATCCTACGAGCAGTACTTC. Translated, it reads CASSYRGGSYEQYF.